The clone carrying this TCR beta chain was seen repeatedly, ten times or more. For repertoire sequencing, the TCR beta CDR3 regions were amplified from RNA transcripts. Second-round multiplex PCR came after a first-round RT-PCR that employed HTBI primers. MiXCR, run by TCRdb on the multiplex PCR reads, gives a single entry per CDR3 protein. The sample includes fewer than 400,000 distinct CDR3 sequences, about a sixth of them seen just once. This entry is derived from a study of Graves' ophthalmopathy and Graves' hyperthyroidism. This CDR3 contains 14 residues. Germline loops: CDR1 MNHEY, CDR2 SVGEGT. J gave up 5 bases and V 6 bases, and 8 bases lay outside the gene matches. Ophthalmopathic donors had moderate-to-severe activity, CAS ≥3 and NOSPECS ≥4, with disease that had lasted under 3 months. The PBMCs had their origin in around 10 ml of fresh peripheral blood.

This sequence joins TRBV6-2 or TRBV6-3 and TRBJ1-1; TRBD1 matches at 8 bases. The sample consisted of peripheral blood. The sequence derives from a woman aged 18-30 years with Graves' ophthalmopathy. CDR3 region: CASRTRTGTTEAFF. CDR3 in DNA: TGTGCCAGCAGAACCCGGACAGGGACGACTGAAGCTTTCTTT.